This T cell receptor (beta chain) was obtained from a study of cytomegalovirus exposure and HLA in healthy donors. Study outcomes and limitations: The classifier reportedly diagnosed cytomegalovirus status with high sensitivity and specificity.

The donors were members of the validation cohort comprising over a hundred subjects, separate from the roughly 700-subject first cohort. Comments on this clone: What it recognizes is unknown.

Assay used: immunoSEQ multiplex PCR; TCRdb lists only in-frame clones, some missing. Here the sample spans around 94,000 clones, about 95% being singletons. The CDR3 is 14 amino acids. Germline assignment: CDR1 SEHNR and CDR2 FQNEAQ (reference sequence). The ends were cut back, 5 bases at V and 2 bases at J, with 9 bases in the middle. This sequence originates from a woman aged 18-30 years in good health and CMV-seronegative. The chain couples TRBV7-9 to TRBJ1-4, with a tentative D call TRBD1 (6 bases). Sequencing was done on a sample of PBMCs. The CDR3 protein is CASSPGATNEKLFF. The DNA of the CDR3 is TGTGCCAGCAGCCCAGGGGCCACTAATGAAAAACTGTTTTTT.